Below, 29 T cell receptor beta chains from the same sample are listed, as sequenced in a study of T cell repertoires in cytomegalovirus infection. TCRdb passed the reads through MiXCR, listing each CDR3 protein once. The sample lists fewer than 550,000 distinct CDR3 sequences; around 11% were seen once. The sequenced sample was PBMCs. Receptor source: a human donor in good health (CMV status not recorded). Some clones in this sample may be carry-over from other donors' samples.

The gene calls are TRBV7-9 and TRBJ1-4, with TRBD1 identical over 8 bases. In germline, CDR1 is SEHNR, CDR2 FQNEAQ (reference sequence). J was trimmed by 8 bases and V by 3 bases; bases with no gene match: 5. The CDR3 contains 14 residues. This chain's CDR3 is CASSFAGGWEKLFF. CDR3 coding DNA: TGTGCCAGCAGCTTCGCAGGGGGCTGGGAAAAACTGTTTTTT. The full variable domain, completed using reference TRBV7-9 and TRBJ1-4, is DTGVSQNPRHKITKRGQNVTFRCDPISEHNRLYWYRQTLGQGPEFLTYFQNEAQLEKSRLLSDRFSAERPKGSFSTLEIQRTEQGDSAMYLCASSFAGGWEKLFFGSGTQLSVL.

This chain links TRBV5-6 with TRBJ1-1, with D possibly matching TRBD1 (5 bases). This CDR3 comprises 15 residues. Per the germline V gene, CDR1 is SGHDT and CDR2 is YYEEEE. Trimming removed 0 bases from V and 1 base from J, with 10 bases in between. CDR3 sequence reads: CASSLVVGENTEAFF. CDR3 nucleotides: TGTGCCAGCAGCTTGGTAGTAGGGGAGAACACTGAAGCTTTCTTT.

This clonotype showed up many times. The CDR3 DNA is TGTGCCAGCAGCTTAGTAGCGGGACCCTCTCCCTACGAGCAGTACTTC. Protein: CASSLVAGPSPYEQYF. V gene TRBV7-2 combines with J gene TRBJ2-7; 8 bases match TRBD2. Trimming took 1 base from V and 2 from J; bases not matched to a gene: 7. This CDR3 has 16 amino acids. CDR1 and CDR2 (germline): SGHTA, FQGNSA.

This clonotype was observed many times. The CDR3 DNA sequence: TGTGCCAGCAGCCCTGGGACTAGCGCTGCCGGGGAGCTGTTTTTT. Translated: CASSPGTSAAGELFF. The gene calls are TRBV7-3 and TRBJ2-2; 10 bases line up with TRBD2. The CDR3 has 15 amino acids. Germline V gene sequence: CDR1 SGHTA, CDR2 FQGTGA. The junction had 6 bases not matched to a gene; V was cut back by 5 bases and J by 6 bases.

The chain has TRBV5-1 and TRBJ1-1, with 8 bases aligning to TRBD1. V shed 2 bases, J shed 0 bases, and the junction held 3 bases outside the gene matches. The CDR3 has 15 amino acids. Germline CDR1 reads SGHRS; CDR2 reads YFSETQ. The CDR3 DNA sequence: TGCGCCAGCAGCTTTCACAGGGGGATGAACACTGAAGCTTTCTTT. This encodes CASSFHRGMNTEAFF.

The chain joins TRBV18 to TRBJ1-5, with D perhaps matching TRBD1 (5 bases). Germline loops: CDR1 KGHSH, CDR2 LQKENI. The CDR3 sequence is 14 residues long. Trimming removed 3 bases at V and 8 bases at J, with 14 bases between. The CDR3 reads CASSPQGIGEPQHF. CDR3 sequence (DNA): TGTGCCAGCTCACCCCAGGGAATTGGAGAGCCCCAGCATTTT.

This clonotype was found many times. V and J are TRBV29-1 and TRBJ2-3, with D unclear. CDR1 is SQVTM, CDR2 ANQGSEA, per germline. The CDR3 has 12 amino acids. V shed 1 base and J shed 4 bases, with 6 bases lying between them. The DNA for the CDR3 is TGCAGCGTTGAAGGGTCAGCAGATACGCAGTATTTT. This gives the protein CSVEGSADTQYF.

V and J are TRBV24-1 and TRBJ2-1, with D maybe TRBD2 (6 bases). The CDR3 covers 17 residues. The V end was cut by 0 bases, the J end by 3 bases, with 14 bases between. The germline gives CDR1 KGHDR, CDR2 SFDVKD. In DNA form, the CDR3 reads TGTGCCACCAGTGATTTGGGTGCGGGGAGGAGCTACAATGAGCAGTTCTTC. This codes for CATSDLGAGRSYNEQFF.

The sample holds many counts of this clonotype. The rearrangement joins TRBV13 to TRBJ2-5, with TRBD2 identical over 9 bases. CDR1 PRHDT and CDR2 FYEKMQ come from the germline V gene (reference sequence). With 5 bases clipped from V and 1 base from J, the junction kept 8 bases outside the gene matches. CDR3 length: 16 amino acids. As DNA, the CDR3 is TGTGCCAGCAGCCCCCATGCTAGCGGGACCCAAGAGACCCAGTACTTC. Amino acid sequence: CASSPHASGTQETQYF.

The chain uses TRBV7-9 and TRBJ2-1; D call uncertain. The germline V gene encodes CDR1 SEHNR and CDR2 FQNEAQ (reference sequence). This CDR3 contains 17 residues. The V end was cut by 1 base, the J end by 5 bases, with 18 bases between. DNA for the CDR3: TGTGCCAGCAGCTTAGGGGCGACGGCTGGGTATAACAATGAGCAGTTCTTC. The encoded protein is CASSLGATAGYNNEQFF.

This clonotype was picked up many times. The rearrangement joins TRBV11-3 to TRBJ2-1, with D tentatively TRBD1 (6 bases). This CDR3 is built from 12 residues. V lost 4 bases and J lost 8, with 9 bases in between. Germline V gene data show CDR1 as SGHNT and CDR2 as YENEEA. CDR3: CASSSAGDEQFF. CDR3 in DNA: TGTGCCAGCAGCTCCGCAGGGGATGAGCAGTTCTTC.

This clonotype has ten or more counts. The genes are TRBV27 and TRBJ1-1; D might be TRBD1 (6 bases). V was shortened by 2 bases and J by 4 bases, with 14 bases between the two germline ends. CDR3 length: 15 amino acids. Per the germline V gene, CDR1 is MNHEY and CDR2 is SMNVEV (reference sequence). The DNA for the CDR3 is TGTGCCAGCAGTTTACATCCAGGGGCTGGCACTGAAGCTTTCTTT. Translating gives CASSLHPGAGTEAFF.

The sample holds many counts of this clonotype. The CDR3 is CASSLRTLAKNIQYF. The CDR3 coding sequence is TGTGCCAGCAGCTTGAGGACCTTAGCCAAAAACATTCAGTACTTC. V usage is TRBV5-6 and J usage is TRBJ2-4; D uncertain. The CDR3 extends over 15 amino acids. Deletions cut 1 base from V and 0 bases from J, with 8 bases between. Germline CDR1 is SGHDT and CDR2 is YYEEEE.

The chain is built from TRBV3-1 and TRBJ1-5; D ambiguous. The germline V and J ends were trimmed by 0 bases and 7 bases, with 10 bases remaining between them. From germline, CDR1 is LGHDT and CDR2 YNNKEL (reference sequence). This CDR3 region has 14 residues. The CDR3 bases are TGTGCCAGCAGCCAAGATCCCAGAGGCCAGCCCCAGCATTTT. Protein: CASSQDPRGQPQHF.

This clonotype has a count of ten or more. The V call is TRBV19, the J call TRBJ2-1; TRBD1 agrees at 7 bases. Germline CDR1 LNHDA, CDR2 SQIVND (reference sequence). The CDR3 sequence is 16 residues long. V lost 5 bases, J lost 8 bases, and 15 bases stayed unmatched. The DNA of the CDR3 is TGTGCCAGTAGTCGGACAGGAGGCGACTTATTGGATGAGCAGTTCTTC. It specifies CASSRTGGDLLDEQFF.

This clonotype turned up a few times. This chain joins TRBV2 and TRBJ1-1; possibly TRBD1 for D (5 bases). The germline CDR1 and CDR2 sequences are SNHLY and FYNNEI. The CDR3 is made up of 11 amino acids. Trimming pared 2 bases from V and 9 bases from J, leaving 7 bases between. The CDR3 sequence: CASSERGKAFF. CDR3 nucleotide sequence: TGTGCCAGCAGTGAACGGGGGAAAGCTTTCTTT.

This clonotype was seen just once. The chain couples TRBV7-4 to TRBJ1-2, with 7 bases fitting TRBD1. The V gene end was trimmed by 1 base and the J gene end by 3 bases; junction bases not matched to a gene: 11. The CDR3 contains 17 residues. Germline V gene data show CDR1 as SGHVT and CDR2 as SQSDAQ. CDR3 in amino acids: CASSLDLWQGVDYGYTF. In DNA form, the CDR3 reads TGTGCCAGCAGCTTAGACCTCTGGCAGGGGGTCGACTATGGCTACACCTTC.

This clonotype was counted many times. The rearrangement links TRBV7-6 to TRBJ2-7, with D possibly matching TRBD2 (6 bases). V was clipped by 5 bases and J by 7 bases, with 18 bases between them. The CDR3 has 14 residues. CDR1 SGHVS and CDR2 FNYEAQ come from the germline V gene. In DNA form, the CDR3 reads TGTGCCAGCAGCATTGGGACTGGGGCTGGGGAGCAGTACTTC. Its translation is CASSIGTGAGEQYF.

The CDR3 spells CASSIVHRSIREAFF. The CDR3 DNA reads TGTGCCAGTAGTATAGTTCACCGGAGCATCAGGGAAGCTTTCTTT. The gene calls are TRBV19 and TRBJ1-1; D gene ambiguous. The CDR3 length is 15 residues. V was clipped by 1 base and J by 8 bases, with 17 bases between them. Germline CDR1 reads LNHDA; CDR2 reads SQIVND (reference sequence). Using reference TRBV19 and TRBJ1-1 for the parts outside the CDR3, the full variable domain is DGGITQSPKYLFRKEGQNVTLSCEQNLNHDAMYWYRQDPGQGLRLIYYSQIVNDFQKGDIAEGYSVSREKKESFPLTVTSAQKNPTAFYLCASSIVHRSIREAFFGQGTRLTVV.

Ten or more counts support this clonotype. The junction does not match germline at one end; this may be a read error. The V call is TRBV7-2, the J call TRBJ2-4; maybe TRBD2 (5 bases). Germline V CDR1 and CDR2: SGHTA, FQGNSA. This CDR3 comprises 14 residues. CDR3 nucleotide sequence: TGTGCCAGCAGCGGTATGGGAGCCCAAAACATTCAGTACTTC. It translates to CASSGMGAQNIQYF.

This clonotype was observed at least ten times. The V call is TRBV12-3 or TRBV12-4, the J call TRBJ1-1; D gene ambiguous. V lost 1 base to trimming and J lost 7 bases, with 7 bases between them. The CDR3 length is 12 residues. Written as DNA, the CDR3 is TGTGCCAGCAGTTTAGAGGCACTTGAAGCTTTCTTT. Amino acid sequence: CASSLEALEAFF.

This clonotype was counted at least ten times. This chain connects TRBV27 to TRBJ2-7; D gene ambiguous. CDR1 is MNHEY and CDR2 is SMNVEV in the germline V gene (reference sequence). The CDR3 extends over 11 amino acids. Trimming took off 5 bases at V and 2 bases at J, with 4 bases between the two ends. CDR3 sequence (DNA): TGTGCCAGCAGTCACGCCTACGAGCAGTACTTC. Encoded protein: CASSHAYEQYF.

The table lists this clonotype with many counts. The chain joins TRBV5-1 to TRBJ1-2; TRBD1 agrees at 10 bases. The V and J ends lost 3 bases and 7 bases, in that order; junction bases with no gene match: 9. The germline gives CDR1 SGHRS, CDR2 YFSETQ. This CDR3 comprises 15 residues. This chain's CDR3 is CASSSGQGDLAGYTF. In DNA form, the CDR3 reads TGCGCCAGCAGCTCCGGACAGGGGGACCTTGCTGGCTACACCTTC.

This clonotype came up many times. The chain uses TRBV11-3 and TRBJ2-5, with 9 nucleotides matching TRBD1. Per the germline V gene, CDR1 is SGHNT and CDR2 is YENEEA. With 1 base clipped from V and 4 bases from J, the junction kept 13 bases outside the gene matches. The CDR3 contains 18 residues. In nucleotides, the CDR3 is TGTGCCAGCAGCTTAGTCTCCGGGACAGGGCCACACTTAGAGACCCAGTACTTC. Its translation is CASSLVSGTGPHLETQYF.

At least ten counts were recorded for this clonotype. The V call is TRBV7-9, the J call TRBJ1-1; D is unclear. The CDR3 runs to 12 residues. Germline CDR1 is SEHNR and CDR2 is FQNEAQ (reference sequence). Trimming took off 2 bases at V and 2 bases at J, with 3 bases between the two ends. The CDR3 nucleotides read TGTGCCAGCAGCTTAATCAACACTGAAGCTTTCTTT. Its protein is CASSLINTEAFF.

This chain links TRBV29-1 with TRBJ2-2; 12 bases line up with TRBD2. The CDR3 has 15 residues. Germline V gene sequence: CDR1 SQVTM, CDR2 ANQGSEA. Unmatched junction bases numbered 2, after V lost 4 bases and J lost 2 bases. Written as DNA, the CDR3 is TGCAGCGTTGGACTAGCGGGAGTCAACACCGGGGAGCTGTTTTTT. Amino acids: CSVGLAGVNTGELFF.

Many counts were recorded for this clonotype. The chain employs TRBV7-2 and TRBJ1-1; 7 bases line up with TRBD1. Germline CDR1 is SGHTA and CDR2 is FQGNSA. The J segment lost 11 bases and the V segment lost 5 bases, leaving 11 bases of the junction unmatched. CDR3 size: 13 residues. CDR3 residues: CASSLQTGTEAFF. CDR3 in DNA: TGTGCCAGCAGCCTTCAAACCGGGACAGAGGCTTTCTTT.

This clonotype was found many times. The gene calls are TRBV7-9 and TRBJ2-7, with 8 bases lining up with TRBD1. The V gene's germline CDR1 is SEHNR and CDR2 FQNEAQ (reference sequence). V lost 5 bases, J lost 6 bases, and 6 bases stayed unmatched. The CDR3 runs 13 residues. In DNA, the CDR3 is TGTGCCAGCAGCACATCCGGGACAGGCGAGCAGTACTTC. It is translated as CASSTSGTGEQYF.

The genes are TRBV4-1 and TRBJ1-2; 9 nucleotides match TRBD1. The J segment lost 5 bases and the V segment lost 3 bases, leaving 7 bases of the junction unmatched. CDR3 size: 15 residues. Germline CDR1 and CDR2: MGHRA and YSYEKL. This CDR3 reads CASSHPTGGGYGYTF. In DNA, the CDR3 is TGCGCCAGCAGCCATCCAACAGGGGGCGGGTATGGCTACACCTTC.